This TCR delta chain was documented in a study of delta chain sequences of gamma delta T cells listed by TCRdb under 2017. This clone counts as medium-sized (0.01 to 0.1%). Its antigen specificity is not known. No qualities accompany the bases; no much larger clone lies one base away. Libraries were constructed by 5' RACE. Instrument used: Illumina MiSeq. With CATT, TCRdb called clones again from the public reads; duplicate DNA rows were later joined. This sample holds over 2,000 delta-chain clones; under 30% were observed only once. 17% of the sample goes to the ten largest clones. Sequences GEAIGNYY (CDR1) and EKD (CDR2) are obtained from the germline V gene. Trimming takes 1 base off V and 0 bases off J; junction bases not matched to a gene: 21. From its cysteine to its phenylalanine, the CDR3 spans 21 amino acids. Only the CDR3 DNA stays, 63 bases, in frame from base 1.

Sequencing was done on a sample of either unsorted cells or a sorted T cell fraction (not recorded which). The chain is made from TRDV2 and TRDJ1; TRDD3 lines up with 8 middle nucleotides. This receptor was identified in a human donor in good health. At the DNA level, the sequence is TGTGCCTGTGACACGGTAGCCCATTTTTCATCACTGGGGGCGAACACCGATAAACTCATCTTT. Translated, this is CACDTVAHFSSLGANTDKLIF.